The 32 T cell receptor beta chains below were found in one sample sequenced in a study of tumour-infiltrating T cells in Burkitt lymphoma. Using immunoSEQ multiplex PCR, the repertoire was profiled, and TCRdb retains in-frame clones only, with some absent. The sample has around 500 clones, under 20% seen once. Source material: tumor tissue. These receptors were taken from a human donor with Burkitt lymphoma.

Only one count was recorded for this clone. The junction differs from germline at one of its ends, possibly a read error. The CDR3 protein is CASGLTGQGLESAPAF. CDR3 DNA: TGTGCTAGTGGTTTGACGGGACAGGGGCTGGAATCAGCCCCAGCATTT. The rearrangement joins TRBV12-5 to TRBJ1-5; TRBD1 aligns across 10 bases. Germline assignment: CDR1 LGHNT and CDR2 FRNRAP. This CDR3 has 16 residues. The entire variable domain, with the rest obtained from reference TRBV12-5 and TRBJ1-5, is as follows: DARVTQTPRHKVTEMGQEVTMRCQPILGHNTVFWYRQTMMQGLELLAYFRNRAPLDDSGMPKDRFSAEMPDATLATLKIQPSEPRDSAVYFCASGLTGQGLESAPAFGDGTRLSIL.

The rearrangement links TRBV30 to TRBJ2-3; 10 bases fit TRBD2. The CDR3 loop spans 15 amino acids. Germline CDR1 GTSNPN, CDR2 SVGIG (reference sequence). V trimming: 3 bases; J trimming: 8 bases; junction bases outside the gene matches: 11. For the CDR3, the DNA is TGTGCCTGGAGGACTAGCGGGCGTACCTCCCTTACGCAGTATTTT. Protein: CAWRTSGRTSLTQYF.

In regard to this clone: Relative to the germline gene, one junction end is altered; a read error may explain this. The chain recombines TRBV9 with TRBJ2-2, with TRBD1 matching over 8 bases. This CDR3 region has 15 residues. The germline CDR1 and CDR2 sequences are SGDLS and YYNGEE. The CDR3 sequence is CASSGQGGSSGELFF. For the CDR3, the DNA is TGTGCCAGTAGCGGACAGGGCGGTAGCTCCGGGGAGCTGTTTTTT.

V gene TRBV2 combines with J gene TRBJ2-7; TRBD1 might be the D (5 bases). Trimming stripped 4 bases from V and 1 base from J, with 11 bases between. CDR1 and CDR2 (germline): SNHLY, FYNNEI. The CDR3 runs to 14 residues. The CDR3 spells CASSGPRESYEQYF. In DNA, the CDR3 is TGTGCCAGCAGTGGACCCAGGGAATCCTACGAGCAGTACTTC.

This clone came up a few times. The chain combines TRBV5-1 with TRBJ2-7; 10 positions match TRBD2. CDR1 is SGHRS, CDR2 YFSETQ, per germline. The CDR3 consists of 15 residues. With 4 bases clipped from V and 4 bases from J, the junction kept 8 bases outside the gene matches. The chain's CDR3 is CASSIGTSDIYEQYF. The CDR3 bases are TGCGCCAGCAGCATAGGGACTAGCGACATATACGAGCAGTACTTC.

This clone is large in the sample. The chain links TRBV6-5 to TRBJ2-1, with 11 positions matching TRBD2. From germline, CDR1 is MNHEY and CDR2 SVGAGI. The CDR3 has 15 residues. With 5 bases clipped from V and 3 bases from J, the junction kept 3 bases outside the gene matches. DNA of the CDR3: TGTGCCAGCAGTCCTCTAGCGGGGGGCTACAATGAGCAGTTCTTC. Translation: CASSPLAGGYNEQFF.

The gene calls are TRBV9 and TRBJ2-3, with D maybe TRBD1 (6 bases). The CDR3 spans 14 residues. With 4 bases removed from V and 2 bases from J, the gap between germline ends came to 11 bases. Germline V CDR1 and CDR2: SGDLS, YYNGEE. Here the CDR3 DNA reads TGTGCCAGCAGCAGGGGGAGCGCCACAGATACGCAGTATTTT. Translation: CASSRGSATDTQYF.

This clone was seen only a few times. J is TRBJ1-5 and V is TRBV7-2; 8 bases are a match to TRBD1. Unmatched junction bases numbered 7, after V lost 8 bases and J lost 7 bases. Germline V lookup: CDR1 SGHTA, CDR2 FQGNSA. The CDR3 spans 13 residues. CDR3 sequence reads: CASGDRGSQPQHF. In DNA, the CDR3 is TGTGCCAGCGGAGACAGGGGCAGCCAGCCCCAGCATTTT.

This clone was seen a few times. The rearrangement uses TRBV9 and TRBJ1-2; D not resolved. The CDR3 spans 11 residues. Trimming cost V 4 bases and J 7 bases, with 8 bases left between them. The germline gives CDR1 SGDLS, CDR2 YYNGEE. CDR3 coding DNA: TGTGCCAGCAGCCTCTCTGGTGGCTACACCTTC. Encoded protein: CASSLSGGYTF.

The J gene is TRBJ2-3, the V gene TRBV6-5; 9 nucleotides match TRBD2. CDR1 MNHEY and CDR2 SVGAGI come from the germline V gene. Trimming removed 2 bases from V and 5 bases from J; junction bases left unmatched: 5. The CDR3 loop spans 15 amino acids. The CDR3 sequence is CASSYAGGGVDTQYF. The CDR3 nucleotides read TGTGCCAGCAGTTACGCGGGAGGGGGGGTAGATACGCAGTATTTT.

The CDR3 sequence is CASGLTGQGWNQPQHF. CDR3 DNA sequence: TGTGCTAGTGGTTTGACGGGACAGGGCTGGAATCAGCCCCAGCATTTT. The V gene is TRBV12-5, the J gene TRBJ1-5; 9 bases line up with TRBD1. Germline assignment: CDR1 LGHNT and CDR2 FRNRAP. With V trimmed by 2 bases and J by 4 bases, 6 bases remained unmatched. The CDR3 loop spans 16 amino acids. The full variable domain, in which reference TRBV12-5 and TRBJ1-5 provide the parts outside the CDR3, is DARVTQTPRHKVTEMGQEVTMRCQPILGHNTVFWYRQTMMQGLELLAYFRNRAPLDDSGMPKDRFSAEMPDATLATLKIQPSEPRDSAVYFCASGLTGQGWNQPQHFGDGTRLSIL.

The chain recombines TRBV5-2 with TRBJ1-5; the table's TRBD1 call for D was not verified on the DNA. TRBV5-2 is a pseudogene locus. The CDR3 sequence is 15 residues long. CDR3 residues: CASSEGQYSNQPQHF. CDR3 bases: TGCGCCAGCAGCGAGGGACAATATAGCAATCAGCCCCAGCATTTT.

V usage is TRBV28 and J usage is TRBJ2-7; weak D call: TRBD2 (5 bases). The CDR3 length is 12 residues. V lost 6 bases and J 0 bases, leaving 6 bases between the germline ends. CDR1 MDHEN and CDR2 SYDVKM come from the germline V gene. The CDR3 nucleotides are TGTGCCAGCAGAGGACTCTCCTACGAGCAGTACTTC. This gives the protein CASRGLSYEQYF. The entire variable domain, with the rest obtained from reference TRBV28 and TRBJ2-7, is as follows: DVKVTQSSRYLVKRTGEKVFLECVQDMDHENMFWYRQDPGLGLRLIYFSYDVKMKEKGDIPEGYSVSREKKERFSLILESASTNQTSMYLCASRGLSYEQYFGPGTRLTVT.

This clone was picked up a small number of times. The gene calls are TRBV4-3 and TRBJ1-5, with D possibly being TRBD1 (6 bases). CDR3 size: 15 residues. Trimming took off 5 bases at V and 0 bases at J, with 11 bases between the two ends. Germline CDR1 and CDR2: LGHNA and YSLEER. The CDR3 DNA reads TGCGCCAGCAGCGAGGGACAATATAGCAATCAGCCCCAGCATTTT. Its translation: CASSEGQYSNQPQHF.

The CDR3, as DNA: TGTGCCAGCTCACCGTCGGGGTACCAAGAGACCCAGTACTTC. As protein: CASSPSGYQETQYF. The V call is TRBV18, the J call TRBJ2-5; the D gene is possibly TRBD2 (5 bases). This CDR3 spans 14 amino acids. V gave up 3 bases and J gave up 0 bases, with 8 bases separating them. Germline V gene lookup returns CDR1 KGHSH and CDR2 LQKENI.

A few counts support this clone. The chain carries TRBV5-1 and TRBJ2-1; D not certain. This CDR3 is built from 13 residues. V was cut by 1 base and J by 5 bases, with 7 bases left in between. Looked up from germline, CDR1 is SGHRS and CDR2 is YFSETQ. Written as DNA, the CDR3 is TGCGCCAGCAGCTTGAACACTAACAATGAGCAGTTCTTC. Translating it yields CASSLNTNNEQFF.

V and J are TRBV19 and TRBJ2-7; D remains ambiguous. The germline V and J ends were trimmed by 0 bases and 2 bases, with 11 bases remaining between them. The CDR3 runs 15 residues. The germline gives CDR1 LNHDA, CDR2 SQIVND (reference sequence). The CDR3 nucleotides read TGTGCCAGTAGTATAGATTCCCAGATTCCCTACGAGCAGTACTTC. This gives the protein CASSIDSQIPYEQYF.

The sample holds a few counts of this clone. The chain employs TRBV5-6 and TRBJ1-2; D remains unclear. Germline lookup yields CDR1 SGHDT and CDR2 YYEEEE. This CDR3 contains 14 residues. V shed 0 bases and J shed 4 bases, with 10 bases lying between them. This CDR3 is CASSLVVGSYGYTF. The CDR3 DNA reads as TGTGCCAGCAGCTTGGTGGTGGGTTCCTATGGCTACACCTTC.

The DNA of the CDR3 is TGCAGCGTAAAACGCGATGGGACTGAAGCTTTCTTT. This codes for CSVKRDGTEAFF. This chain connects TRBV29-1 to TRBJ1-1; D remains unclear. The CDR3 has 12 amino acids. Germline V gene data show CDR1 as SQVTM and CDR2 as ANQGSEA. V was clipped by 6 bases and J by 5 bases, with 13 bases between them.

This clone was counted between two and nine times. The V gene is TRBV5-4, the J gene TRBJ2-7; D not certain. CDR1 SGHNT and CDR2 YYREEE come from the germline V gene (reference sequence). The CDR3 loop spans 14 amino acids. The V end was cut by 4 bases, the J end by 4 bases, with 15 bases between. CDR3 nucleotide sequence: TGTGCCAGCAGCCCCTCTTGGAAAGGTTACGAGCAGTACTTC. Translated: CASSPSWKGYEQYF.

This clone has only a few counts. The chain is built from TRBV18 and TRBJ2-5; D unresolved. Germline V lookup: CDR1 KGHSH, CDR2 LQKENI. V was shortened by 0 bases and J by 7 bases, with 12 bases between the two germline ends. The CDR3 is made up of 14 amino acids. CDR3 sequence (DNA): TGTGCCAGCTCACCACCGTCGGGTATGAGGACCCAGTACTTC. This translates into CASSPPSGMRTQYF.

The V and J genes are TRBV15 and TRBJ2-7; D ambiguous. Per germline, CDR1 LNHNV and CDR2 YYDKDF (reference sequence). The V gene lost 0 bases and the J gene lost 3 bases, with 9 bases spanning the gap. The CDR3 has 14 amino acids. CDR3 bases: TGTGCCACCAGCAGAGATCCATGGCTCTACGAGCAGTACTTC. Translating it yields CATSRDPWLYEQYF. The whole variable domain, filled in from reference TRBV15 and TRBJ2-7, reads DAMVIQNPRYQVTQFGKPVTLSCSQTLNHNVMYWYQQKSSQAPKLLFHYYDKDFNNEADTPDNFQSRRPNTSFCFLDIRSPGLGDTAMYLCATSRDPWLYEQYFGPGTRLTVT.

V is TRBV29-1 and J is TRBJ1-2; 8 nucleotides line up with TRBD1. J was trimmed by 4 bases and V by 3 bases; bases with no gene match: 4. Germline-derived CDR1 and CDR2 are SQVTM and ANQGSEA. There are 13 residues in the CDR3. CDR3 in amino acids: CSVDDRGIYGYTF. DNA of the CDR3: TGCAGCGTTGACGACAGGGGAATCTATGGCTACACCTTC.

The chain's CDR3 is CASRILDHNTQYF. The DNA of the CDR3 is TGTGCCAGCCGCATTTTGGACCACAATACGCAGTATTTT. The rearrangement links TRBV11-2 to TRBJ2-3; D call uncertain. Trimming took off 8 bases at V and 7 bases at J, with 16 bases between the two ends. Germline assignment: CDR1 SGHAT and CDR2 FQNNGV. The CDR3 is 13 residues long.

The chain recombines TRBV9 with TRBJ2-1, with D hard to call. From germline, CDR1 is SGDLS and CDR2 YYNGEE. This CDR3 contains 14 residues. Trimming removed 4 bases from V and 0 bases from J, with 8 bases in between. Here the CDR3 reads CASSPESSYNEQFF. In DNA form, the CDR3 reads TGTGCCAGCAGCCCGGAAAGCTCCTACAATGAGCAGTTCTTC.

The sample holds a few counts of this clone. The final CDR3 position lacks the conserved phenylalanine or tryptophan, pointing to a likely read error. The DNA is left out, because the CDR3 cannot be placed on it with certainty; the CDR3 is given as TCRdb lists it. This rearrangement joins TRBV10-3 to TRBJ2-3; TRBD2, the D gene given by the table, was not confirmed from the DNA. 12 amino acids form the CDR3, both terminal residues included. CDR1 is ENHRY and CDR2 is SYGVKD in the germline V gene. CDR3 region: CAISPLGTPSII.

The CDR3, as DNA: TGTGCCAGCAGCGGATACTACGAGCAGTACTTC. Its translation is CASSGYYEQYF. J is TRBJ2-7 and V is TRBV28; D remains ambiguous. Trimming shortened V by 6 bases and J by 3 bases, and 6 bases separated the two germline ends. The CDR3 has 11 amino acids. CDR1 and CDR2 from the germline V gene are MDHEN and SYDVKM.

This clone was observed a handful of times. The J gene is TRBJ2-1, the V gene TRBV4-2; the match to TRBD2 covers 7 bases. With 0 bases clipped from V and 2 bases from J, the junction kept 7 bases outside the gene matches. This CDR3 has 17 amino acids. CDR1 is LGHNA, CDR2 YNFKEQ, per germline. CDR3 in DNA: TGTGCCAGCAGCCAAGAAAGTAGCGGGTCACCCTACAATGAGCAGTTCTTC. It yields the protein CASSQESSGSPYNEQFF.

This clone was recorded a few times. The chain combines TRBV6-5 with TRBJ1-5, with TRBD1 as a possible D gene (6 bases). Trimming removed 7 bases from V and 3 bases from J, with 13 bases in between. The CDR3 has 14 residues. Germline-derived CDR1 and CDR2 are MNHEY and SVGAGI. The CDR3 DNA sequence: TGTGCCAGCAAGGGGGGTCCGAACAATCAGCCCCAGCATTTT. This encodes CASKGGPNNQPQHF.

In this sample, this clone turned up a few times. The CDR3 loop reads CASSPSMNGGNTIYF. The DNA for the CDR3 is TGTGCCAGCAGCCCGAGTATGAACGGCGGAAACACCATATATTTT. This chain uses TRBV9 with TRBJ1-3; D remains ambiguous. Looked up from germline, CDR1 is SGDLS and CDR2 is YYNGEE. With 4 bases removed from V and 4 bases from J, the gap between germline ends came to 15 bases. This CDR3 has 15 residues.

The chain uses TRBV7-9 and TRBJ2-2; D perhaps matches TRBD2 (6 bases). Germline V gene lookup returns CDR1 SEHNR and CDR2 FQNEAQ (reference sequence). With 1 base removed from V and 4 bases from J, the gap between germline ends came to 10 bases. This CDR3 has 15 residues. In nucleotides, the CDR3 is TGTGCCAGCAGCTTAGGTAGCGGCCCCACCGGGGAGCTGTTTTTT. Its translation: CASSLGSGPTGELFF.

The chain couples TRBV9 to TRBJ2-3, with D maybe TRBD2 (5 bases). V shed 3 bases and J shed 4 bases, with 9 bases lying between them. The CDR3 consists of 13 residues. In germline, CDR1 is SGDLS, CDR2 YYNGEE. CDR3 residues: CASSDPGADTQYF. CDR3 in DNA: TGTGCCAGCAGCGACCCCGGGGCAGATACGCAGTATTTT.